Each of the 18 T cell receptor beta chains below was sequenced from the same sample in a study of T cell responses to AZD1222 COVID-19 vaccine. Only in-frame clones appear in the TCRdb table, and some are missing; sequencing was by immunoSEQ multiplex PCR. The data contain 100,000 to 150,000 clones, over 75% of them singletons. The sample here was peripheral blood, taken on day 0 of AZD1222 vaccination. Every receptor here comes from an adult in good health.

This rearrangement joins TRBV4-3 to TRBJ1-6; 9 bases agree with TRBD1. The ends lost 5 bases at V and 0 bases at J; junction bases unmatched: 2. This CDR3 region has 16 residues. The germline CDR1 and CDR2 sequences are LGHNA and YSLEER. CDR3 loop: CASSSGQGSYNSPLHF. The CDR3 DNA sequence: TGCGCCAGCAGCTCGGGACAGGGCTCCTATAATTCACCCCTCCACTTT.

This chain connects TRBV10-3 to TRBJ2-1; D ambiguous. V was pared by 5 bases and J by 6 bases, with 5 bases between. CDR3 length: 11 amino acids. CDR1 ENHRY and CDR2 SYGVKD come from the germline V gene. The CDR3 region has the DNA TGTGCCATCAGTATCGTCAATGAGCAGTTCTTC. Amino acids: CAISIVNEQFF.

This clone is a singleton in its sample. V gene TRBV7-3 combines with J gene TRBJ2-3, with no clear D. The CDR3 spans 16 residues. Germline CDR1 is SGHTA and CDR2 is FQGTGA. Between the trimmed V and J ends, which lost 1 base and 2 bases, there was a span of 13 bases. CDR3 nucleotides: TGTGCCAGCAGCTTAAGGGCACGGACGTTCACAGATACGCAGTATTTT. Residues: CASSLRARTFTDTQYF.

The V and J genes are TRBV2 and TRBJ1-3; no clear D. Germline V lookup: CDR1 SNHLY, CDR2 FYNNEI. The CDR3 is made up of 13 amino acids. The V and J ends lost 4 bases and 4 bases respectively, with 8 bases between them. CDR3 amino acids: CASSVEVGNTIYF. For the CDR3, the DNA is TGTGCCAGCAGTGTTGAAGTGGGAAACACCATATATTTT.

This chain uses TRBV9 with TRBJ2-6; tentatively, D is TRBD2 (6 bases). Trimming pared 4 bases from V and 0 bases from J, leaving 14 bases between. CDR3 size: 17 residues. The germline V gene has CDR1 SGDLS and CDR2 YYNGEE. CDR3 nucleotides: TGTGCCAGCAGCCCCCGTGCGGGACCCTCTGGGGCCAACGTCCTGACTTTC. Its protein product is CASSPRAGPSGANVLTF.

The rearrangement links TRBV5-1 to TRBJ2-1; either TRBD1 or TRBD2 may fit D (5 bases each). This CDR3 contains 15 residues. V lost 2 bases, J lost 3 bases, and 12 bases lay in between. The germline gives CDR1 SGHRS, CDR2 YFSETQ. CDR3 sequence reads: CASSLELGVYNEQFF. In nucleotides, the CDR3 is TGCGCCAGCAGCTTAGAACTGGGGGTCTACAATGAGCAGTTCTTC.

This rearrangement joins TRBV19 to TRBJ2-1; no definite D call. V lost 2 bases and J lost 7, with 3 bases in between. Germline assignment: CDR1 LNHDA and CDR2 SQIVND (reference sequence). This CDR3 contains 11 residues. CDR3 sequence (DNA): TGTGCCAGTAGTATACTTAATGAGCAGTTCTTC. Its translation: CASSILNEQFF. Complete variable domain (other parts from reference TRBV19 and TRBJ2-1): DGGITQSPKYLFRKEGQNVTLSCEQNLNHDAMYWYRQDPGQGLRLIYYSQIVNDFQKGDIAEGYSVSREKKESFPLTVTSAQKNPTAFYLCASSILNEQFFGPGTRLTVL.

The chain combines TRBV27 with TRBJ1-6; 8 nucleotides align to TRBD1. The CDR3 loop spans 14 amino acids. Germline values: CDR1 MNHEY, CDR2 SMNVEV (reference sequence). J lost 8 bases, V lost 5 bases, and 5 bases had no gene match. For the CDR3, the DNA is TGTGCCAGCAGTCCTGGGACAGGATATTCACCCCTCCACTTT. Its protein is CASSPGTGYSPLHF.

This chain connects TRBV7-8 to TRBJ2-5, with D hard to call. The CDR3 covers 14 residues. In germline, CDR1 is SGHVS, CDR2 FQNEAQ. V was pared by 3 bases and J by 1 base, with 9 bases between. CDR3 residues: CASSLQNSQETQYF. Written as DNA, the CDR3 is TGTGCCAGCAGCTTGCAGAACAGCCAAGAGACCCAGTACTTC.

The chain combines TRBV5-6 with TRBJ1-2, with 9 bases that match TRBD1. J was trimmed by 4 bases and V by 4 bases; bases with no gene match: 5. The CDR3 sequence is 14 residues long. Germline-derived CDR1 and CDR2 are SGHDT and YYEEEE. CDR3 sequence (DNA): TGTGCCAGCAGCCCGGGACAGGGTAGCTATGGCTACACCTTC. Its translation is CASSPGQGSYGYTF. The full variable domain, its missing parts supplied by reference TRBV5-6 and TRBJ1-2, is DAGVTQSPTHLIKTRGQQVTLRCSPKSGHDTVSWYQQALGQGPQFIFQYYEEEERQRGNFPDRFSGHQFPNYSSELNVNALLLGDSALYLCASSPGQGSYGYTFGSGTRLTVV.

The chain combines TRBV2 with TRBJ1-5; D gene ambiguous. Germline CDR1 and CDR2: SNHLY and FYNNEI. This CDR3 is built from 13 residues. V dropped 6 bases and J dropped 1 base, with 7 bases sitting between them. CDR3 bases: TGTGCCAGCAGGGAGGGCAGCAATCAGCCCCAGCATTTT. This encodes CASREGSNQPQHF.

The CDR3 coding sequence is TGTGCCAGTCTAGACAGGGTGAACACTGAAGCTTTCTTT. Encoded protein: CASLDRVNTEAFF. The genes are TRBV25-1 and TRBJ1-1; 7 bases match TRBD1. The J segment lost 0 bases and the V segment lost 9 bases, leaving 4 bases of the junction unmatched. CDR1 and CDR2 (germline): MGHDK, SYGVNS. This CDR3 is 13 amino acids long. Based on the CDR3 plus reference TRBV25-1 and TRBJ1-1, the full variable domain is EADIYQTPRYLVIGTGKKITLECSQTMGHDKMYWYQQDPGMELHLIHYSYGVNSTEKGDLSSESTVSRIRTEHFPLTLESARPSHTSQYLCASLDRVNTEAFFGQGTRLTVV.

The sample holds a few counts of this clone. The chain joins TRBV21-1 to TRBJ1-2; no DNA check was done on the table's D call, TRBD1. TRBV21-1 constitutes a pseudogene. CDR3 length: 16 residues. The CDR3 loop is CASSPRAGWDNYGYTF. The CDR3 bases are TGTGCCAGCAGCCCCCGGGCAGGGTGGGATAACTATGGCTACACCTTC.

This chain uses TRBV4-1 with TRBJ2-3, with D possibly matching TRBD2 (5 bases). The V gene's germline CDR1 is MGHRA and CDR2 YSYEKL. V lost 2 bases and J 0 bases, leaving 15 bases between the germline ends. The CDR3 spans 17 residues. The CDR3 is CASSQSSDSRSTDTQYF. The CDR3 DNA reads TGCGCCAGCAGCCAAAGCTCGGACTCGCGAAGCACAGATACGCAGTATTTT.

The chain is built from TRBV7-8 and TRBJ1-1, with a tentative D call TRBD1 (6 bases). CDR1 is SGHVS and CDR2 is FQNEAQ in the germline V gene. CDR3 length equals 14 residues. With 1 base removed from V and 5 bases from J, the gap between germline ends came to 11 bases. The CDR3 reads CASSLVGGFTEAFF. The CDR3 coding sequence is TGTGCCAGCAGCTTAGTGGGGGGCTTTACTGAAGCTTTCTTT.

This clone was counted a single time. V usage is TRBV10-3 and J usage is TRBJ1-2; 10 bases map to TRBD1. CDR3 size: 14 residues. The ends lost 10 bases at V and 7 bases at J; junction bases unmatched: 12. In germline, CDR1 is ENHRY, CDR2 SYGVKD. CDR3 in amino acids: CATTGWGQGFGYTF. CDR3 coding DNA: TGTGCCACCACCGGGTGGGGACAGGGGTTTGGCTACACCTTC.

This clone occurred a few times. This chain joins TRBV19 and TRBJ1-2; TRBD1 matches 8 bases. Trimming removed 6 bases from V and 5 bases from J; junction bases left unmatched: 17. Germline CDR1 reads LNHDA; CDR2 reads SQIVND (reference sequence). The CDR3 is 17 amino acids. The CDR3 coding sequence is TGTGCCAGTAGAACCGGGACAGGAGTTGACTTCCCTTATGGCTACACCTTC. It translates to CASRTGTGVDFPYGYTF.

The gene calls are TRBV29-1 and TRBJ1-2, with D unclear. V lost 3 bases, J lost 7 bases, and 12 bases lay in between. The germline V gene has CDR1 SQVTM and CDR2 ANQGSEA. The CDR3 spans 12 residues. The CDR3 region has the DNA TGCAGCGTTGAGGGAGGGATAGTTGGCTACACCTTC. Translated: CSVEGGIVGYTF.